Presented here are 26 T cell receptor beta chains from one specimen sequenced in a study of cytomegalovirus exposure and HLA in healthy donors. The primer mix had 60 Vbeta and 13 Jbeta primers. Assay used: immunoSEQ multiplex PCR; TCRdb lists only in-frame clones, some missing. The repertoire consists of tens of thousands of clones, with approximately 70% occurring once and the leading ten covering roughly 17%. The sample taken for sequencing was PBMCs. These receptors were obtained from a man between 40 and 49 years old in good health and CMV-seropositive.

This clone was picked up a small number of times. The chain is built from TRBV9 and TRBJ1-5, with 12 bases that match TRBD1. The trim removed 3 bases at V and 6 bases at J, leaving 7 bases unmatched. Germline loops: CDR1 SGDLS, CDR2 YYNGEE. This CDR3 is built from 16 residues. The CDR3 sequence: CASSEGTGGTGQPQHF. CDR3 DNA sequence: TGTGCCAGCAGCGAGGGGACAGGGGGCACGGGTCAGCCCCAGCATTTT.

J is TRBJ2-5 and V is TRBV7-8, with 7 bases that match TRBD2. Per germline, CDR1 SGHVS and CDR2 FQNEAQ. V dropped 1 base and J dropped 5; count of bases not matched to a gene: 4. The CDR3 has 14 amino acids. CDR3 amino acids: CASSLGPAGETQYF. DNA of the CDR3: TGTGCCAGCAGCTTAGGCCCAGCGGGGGAGACCCAGTACTTC.

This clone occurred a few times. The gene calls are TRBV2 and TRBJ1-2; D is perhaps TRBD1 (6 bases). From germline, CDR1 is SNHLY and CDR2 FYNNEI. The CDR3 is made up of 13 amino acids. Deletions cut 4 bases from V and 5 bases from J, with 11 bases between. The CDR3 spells CASSALQGYGYTF. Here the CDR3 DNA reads TGTGCCAGCAGTGCCTTACAGGGATATGGCTACACCTTC.

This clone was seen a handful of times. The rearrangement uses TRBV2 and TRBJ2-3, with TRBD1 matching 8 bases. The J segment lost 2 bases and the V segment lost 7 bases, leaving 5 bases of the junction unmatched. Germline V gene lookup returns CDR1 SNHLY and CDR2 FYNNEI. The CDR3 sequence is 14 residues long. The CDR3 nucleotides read TGTGCCAGCAACCCCCAGGGGGCCACAGATACGCAGTATTTT. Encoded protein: CASNPQGATDTQYF.

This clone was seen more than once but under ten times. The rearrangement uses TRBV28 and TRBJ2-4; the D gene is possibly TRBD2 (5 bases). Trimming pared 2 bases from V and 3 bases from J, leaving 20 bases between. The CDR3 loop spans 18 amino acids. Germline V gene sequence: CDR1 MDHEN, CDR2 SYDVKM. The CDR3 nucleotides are TGTGCCAGCAGTTTAAGTCTTTGGGCGGGCTCGGGCAAAAACATTCAGTACTTC. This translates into CASSLSLWAGSGKNIQYF.

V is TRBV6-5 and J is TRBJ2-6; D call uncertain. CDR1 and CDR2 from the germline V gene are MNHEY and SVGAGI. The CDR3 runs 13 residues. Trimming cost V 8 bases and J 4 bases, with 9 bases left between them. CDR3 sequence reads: CASQASGANVLTF. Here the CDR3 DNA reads TGTGCCAGCCAGGCGTCGGGGGCCAACGTCCTGACTTTC.

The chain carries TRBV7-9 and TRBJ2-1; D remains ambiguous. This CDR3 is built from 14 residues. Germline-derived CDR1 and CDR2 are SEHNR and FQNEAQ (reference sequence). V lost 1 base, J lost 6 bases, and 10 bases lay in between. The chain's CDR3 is CASSLGSTGNEQFF. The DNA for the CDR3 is TGTGCCAGCAGCTTAGGTTCTACTGGCAATGAGCAGTTCTTC.

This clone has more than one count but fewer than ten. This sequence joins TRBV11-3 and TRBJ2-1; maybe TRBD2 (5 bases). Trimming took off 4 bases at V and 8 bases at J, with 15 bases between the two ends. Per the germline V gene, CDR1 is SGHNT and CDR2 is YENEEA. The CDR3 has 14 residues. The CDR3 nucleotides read TGTGCCAGCAGCTCGAATAGCGCTGAACATGAGCAGTTCTTC. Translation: CASSSNSAEHEQFF.

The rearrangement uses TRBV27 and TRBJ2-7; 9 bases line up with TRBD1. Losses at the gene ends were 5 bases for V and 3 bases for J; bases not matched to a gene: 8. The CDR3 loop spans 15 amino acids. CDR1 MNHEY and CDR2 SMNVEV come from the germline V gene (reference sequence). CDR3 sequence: CASSTRTGDVYEQYF. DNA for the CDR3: TGTGCCAGCAGTACGAGGACAGGGGATGTCTACGAGCAGTACTTC.

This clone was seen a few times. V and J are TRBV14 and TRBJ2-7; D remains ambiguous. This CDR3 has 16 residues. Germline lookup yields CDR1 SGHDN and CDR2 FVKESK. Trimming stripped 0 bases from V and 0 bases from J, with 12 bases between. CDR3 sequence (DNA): TGTGCCAGCAGCCAAGATCTGCAGGCTCCCTCCTACGAGCAGTACTTC. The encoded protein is CASSQDLQAPSYEQYF.

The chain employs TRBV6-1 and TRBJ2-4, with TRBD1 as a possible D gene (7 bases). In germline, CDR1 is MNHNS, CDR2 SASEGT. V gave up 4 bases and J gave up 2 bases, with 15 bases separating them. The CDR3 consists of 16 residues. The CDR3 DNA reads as TGTGCCAGCAGTGGCAGGGGGGAGACAACCAAAAACATTCAGTACTTC. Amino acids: CASSGRGETTKNIQYF.

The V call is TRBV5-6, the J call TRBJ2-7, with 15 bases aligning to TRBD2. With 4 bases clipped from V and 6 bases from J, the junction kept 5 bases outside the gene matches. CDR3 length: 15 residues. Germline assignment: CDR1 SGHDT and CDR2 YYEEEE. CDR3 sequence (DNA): TGTGCCAGCAGCGTGGGACTAGCGGGAGGACGCGAGCAGTACTTC. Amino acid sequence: CASSVGLAGGREQYF.

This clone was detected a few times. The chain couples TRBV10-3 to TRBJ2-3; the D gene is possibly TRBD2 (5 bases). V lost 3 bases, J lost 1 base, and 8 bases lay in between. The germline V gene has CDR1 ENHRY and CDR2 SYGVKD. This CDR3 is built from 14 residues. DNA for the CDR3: TGTGCCATCAGTGATGGAGCGGGCACAGATACGCAGTATTTT. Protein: CAISDGAGTDTQYF.

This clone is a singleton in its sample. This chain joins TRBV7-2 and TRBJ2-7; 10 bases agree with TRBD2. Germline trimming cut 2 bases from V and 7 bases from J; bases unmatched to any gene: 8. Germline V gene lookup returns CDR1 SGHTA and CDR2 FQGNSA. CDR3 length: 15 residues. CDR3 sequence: CASSLYLAGVREQYF. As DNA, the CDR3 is TGTGCCAGCAGCTTATATCTAGCGGGAGTCCGGGAGCAGTACTTC. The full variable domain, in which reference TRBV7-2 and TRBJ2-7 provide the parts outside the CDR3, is GAGVSQSPSNKVTEKGKDVELRCDPISGHTALYWYRQSLGQGLEFLIYFQGNSAPDKSGLPSDRFSAERTGGSVSTLTIQRTQQEDSAVYLCASSLYLAGVREQYFGPGTRLTVT.

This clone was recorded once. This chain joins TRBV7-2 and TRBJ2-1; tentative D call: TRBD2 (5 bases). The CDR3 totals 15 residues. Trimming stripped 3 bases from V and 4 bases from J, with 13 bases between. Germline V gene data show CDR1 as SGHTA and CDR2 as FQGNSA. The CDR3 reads CASSLGVTDYNEQFF. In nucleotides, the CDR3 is TGTGCCAGCAGCTTGGGAGTCACAGATTACAATGAGCAGTTCTTC.

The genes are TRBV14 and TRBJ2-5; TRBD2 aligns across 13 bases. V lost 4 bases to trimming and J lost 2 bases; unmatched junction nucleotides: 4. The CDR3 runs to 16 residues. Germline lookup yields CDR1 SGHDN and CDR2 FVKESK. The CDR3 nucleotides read TGTGCCAGCAGCCCTCAGACTAGCGGGAGGCAAGAGACCCAGTACTTC. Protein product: CASSPQTSGRQETQYF.

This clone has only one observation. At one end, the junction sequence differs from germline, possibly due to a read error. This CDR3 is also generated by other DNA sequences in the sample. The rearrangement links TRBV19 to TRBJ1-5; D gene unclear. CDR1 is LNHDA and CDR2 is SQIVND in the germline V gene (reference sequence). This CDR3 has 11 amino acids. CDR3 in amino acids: CASPSNQPQHF. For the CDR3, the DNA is TGTGCCAGTCCAAGCAACCAGCCCCAGCATTTT.

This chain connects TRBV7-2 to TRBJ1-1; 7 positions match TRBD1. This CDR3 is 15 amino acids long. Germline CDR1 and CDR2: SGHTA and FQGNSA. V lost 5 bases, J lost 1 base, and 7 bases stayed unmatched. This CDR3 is CASSRGQARNTEAFF. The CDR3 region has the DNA TGTGCCAGCAGCCGCGGACAGGCCCGGAACACTGAAGCTTTCTTT.

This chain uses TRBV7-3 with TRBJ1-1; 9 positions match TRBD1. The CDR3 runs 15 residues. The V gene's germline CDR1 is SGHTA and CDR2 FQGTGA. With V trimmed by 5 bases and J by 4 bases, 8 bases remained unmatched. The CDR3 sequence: CASSLQGALSTEAFF. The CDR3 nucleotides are TGTGCCAGCAGCCTACAGGGGGCGCTTAGCACTGAAGCTTTCTTT.

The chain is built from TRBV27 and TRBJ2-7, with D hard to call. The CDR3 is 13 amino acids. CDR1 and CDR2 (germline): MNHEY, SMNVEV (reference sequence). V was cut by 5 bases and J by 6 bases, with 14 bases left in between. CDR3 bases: TGTGCCAGCAGTCTGGGTGGGCTGGGCGAGCAGTACTTC. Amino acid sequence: CASSLGGLGEQYF.

CDR3 DNA: TGTGCCAGCAGCCAAGATCCAGGCGACCACGAGCAGTACTTC. Its translation is CASSQDPGDHEQYF. This sequence joins TRBV4-2 and TRBJ2-7; D uncertain. Germline CDR1 is LGHNA and CDR2 is YNFKEQ. The CDR3 has 14 residues. V lost 0 bases, J lost 5 bases, and 11 bases lay in between.

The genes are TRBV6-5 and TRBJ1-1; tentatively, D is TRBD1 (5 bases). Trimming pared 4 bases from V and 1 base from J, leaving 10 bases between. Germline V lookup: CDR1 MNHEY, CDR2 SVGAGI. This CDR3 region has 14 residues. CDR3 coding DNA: TGTGCCAGCAGTTTTGGGGGGACGAACACTGAAGCTTTCTTT. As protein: CASSFGGTNTEAFF.

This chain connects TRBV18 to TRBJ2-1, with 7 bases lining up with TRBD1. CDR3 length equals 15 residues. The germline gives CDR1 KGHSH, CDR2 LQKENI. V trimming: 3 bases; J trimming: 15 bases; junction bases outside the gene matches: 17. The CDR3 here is CASSPTPGQDSASFF. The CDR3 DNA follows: TGTGCCAGCTCACCTACCCCCGGACAGGATTCGGCATCGTTCTTC.

This CDR3 reads CASTIGQGDQPQHF. The CDR3, as DNA: TGTGCCAGCACAATTGGACAGGGAGATCAGCCCCAGCATTTT. The J gene is TRBJ1-5, the V gene TRBV2; 8 bases agree with TRBD1. Trimming cost V 7 bases and J 5 bases; bases outside gene matches: 7. This CDR3 contains 14 residues. The germline CDR1 and CDR2 sequences are SNHLY and FYNNEI. The full variable domain, rest sourced from reference TRBV2 and TRBJ1-5, is EPEVTQTPSHQVTQMGQEVILRCVPISNHLYFYWYRQILGQKVEFLVSFYNNEISEKSEIFDDQFSVERPDGSNFTLKIRSTKLEDSAMYFCASTIGQGDQPQHFGDGTRLSIL.

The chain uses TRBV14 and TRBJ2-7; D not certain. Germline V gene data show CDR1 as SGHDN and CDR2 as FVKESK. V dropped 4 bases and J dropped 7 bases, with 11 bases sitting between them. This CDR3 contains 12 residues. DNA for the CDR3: TGTGCCAGCAGCCGTCCCGTCGGGGAGCAGTACTTC. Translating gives CASSRPVGEQYF.

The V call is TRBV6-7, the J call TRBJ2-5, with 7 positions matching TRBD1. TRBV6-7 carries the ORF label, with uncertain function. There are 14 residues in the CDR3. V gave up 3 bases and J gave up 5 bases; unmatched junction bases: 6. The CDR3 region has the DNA TGTGCCAGCAGTTATATACAGGGGATGGAGACCCAGTACTTC. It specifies CASSYIQGMETQYF.